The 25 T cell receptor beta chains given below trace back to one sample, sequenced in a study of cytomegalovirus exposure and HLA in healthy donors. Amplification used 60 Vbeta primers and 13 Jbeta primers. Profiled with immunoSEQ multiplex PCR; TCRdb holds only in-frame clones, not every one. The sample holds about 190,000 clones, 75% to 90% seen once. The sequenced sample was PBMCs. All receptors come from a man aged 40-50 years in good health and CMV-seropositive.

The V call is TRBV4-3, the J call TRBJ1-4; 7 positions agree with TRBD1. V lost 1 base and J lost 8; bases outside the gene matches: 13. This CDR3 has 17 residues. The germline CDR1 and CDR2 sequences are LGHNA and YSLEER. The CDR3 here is CASSQVRIRGIVEKLFF. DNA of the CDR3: TGCGCCAGCAGCCAAGTCCGTATCAGGGGGATAGTGGAAAAACTGTTTTTT.

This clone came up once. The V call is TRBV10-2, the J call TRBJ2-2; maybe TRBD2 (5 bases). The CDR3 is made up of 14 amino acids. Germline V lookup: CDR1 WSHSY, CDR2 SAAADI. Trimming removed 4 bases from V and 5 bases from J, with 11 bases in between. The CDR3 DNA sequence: TGCGCCAGCAGTGGAGTGAGCGGTACCGGGGAGCTGTTTTTT. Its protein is CASSGVSGTGELFF.

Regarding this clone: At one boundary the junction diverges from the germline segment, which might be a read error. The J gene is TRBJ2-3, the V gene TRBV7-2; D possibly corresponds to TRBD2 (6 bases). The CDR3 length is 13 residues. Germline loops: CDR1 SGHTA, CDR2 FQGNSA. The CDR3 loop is CASTLRRADTQYF. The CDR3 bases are TGTGCCAGCACCTTAAGGAGGGCAGATACGCAGTATTTT.

This chain's CDR3 is CASSEVGGVGELFF. The CDR3 DNA reads TGTGCCAGCAGTGAAGTGGGGGGAGTCGGGGAGCTGTTTTTT. The chain couples TRBV2 to TRBJ2-2; perhaps TRBD2 as D (6 bases). Germline V gene sequence: CDR1 SNHLY, CDR2 FYNNEI. V gave up 1 base and J gave up 7 bases, with 10 bases separating them. CDR3 length: 14 amino acids.

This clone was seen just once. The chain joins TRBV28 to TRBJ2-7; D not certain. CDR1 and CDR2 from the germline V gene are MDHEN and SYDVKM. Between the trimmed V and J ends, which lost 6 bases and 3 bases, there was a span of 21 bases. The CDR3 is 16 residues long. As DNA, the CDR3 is TGTGCCAGCAGCTTCTCCCCACAGAAACCAAACTACGAGCAGTACTTC. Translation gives CASSFSPQKPNYEQYF.

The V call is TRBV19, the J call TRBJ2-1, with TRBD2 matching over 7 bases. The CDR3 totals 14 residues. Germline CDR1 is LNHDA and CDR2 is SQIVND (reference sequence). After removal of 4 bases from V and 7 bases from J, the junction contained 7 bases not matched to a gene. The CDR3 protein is CASSRAGLPNEQFF. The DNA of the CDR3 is TGTGCCAGTAGTAGAGCGGGACTACCTAATGAGCAGTTCTTC.

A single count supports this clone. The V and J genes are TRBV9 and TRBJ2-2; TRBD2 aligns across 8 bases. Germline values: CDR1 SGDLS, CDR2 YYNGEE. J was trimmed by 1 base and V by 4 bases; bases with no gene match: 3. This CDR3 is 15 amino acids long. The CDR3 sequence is CASSSGGGNTGELFF. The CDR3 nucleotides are TGTGCCAGCAGCTCCGGGGGGGGGAACACCGGGGAGCTGTTTTTT.

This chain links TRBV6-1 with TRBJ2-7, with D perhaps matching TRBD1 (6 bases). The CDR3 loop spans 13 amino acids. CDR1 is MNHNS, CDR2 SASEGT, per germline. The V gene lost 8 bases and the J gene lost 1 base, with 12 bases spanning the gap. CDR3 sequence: CASGSGVSYEQYF. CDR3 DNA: TGTGCCAGCGGATCAGGGGTGTCCTACGAGCAGTACTTC.

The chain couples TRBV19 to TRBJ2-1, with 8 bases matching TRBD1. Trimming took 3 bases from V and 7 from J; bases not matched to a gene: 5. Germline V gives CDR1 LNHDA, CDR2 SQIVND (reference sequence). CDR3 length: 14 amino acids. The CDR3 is CASSIQGAHNEQFF. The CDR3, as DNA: TGTGCCAGTAGTATTCAGGGGGCGCATAATGAGCAGTTCTTC.

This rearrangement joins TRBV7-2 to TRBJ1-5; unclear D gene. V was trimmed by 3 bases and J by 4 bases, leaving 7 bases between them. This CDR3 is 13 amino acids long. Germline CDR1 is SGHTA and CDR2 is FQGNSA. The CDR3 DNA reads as TGTGCCAGCAGCTTTGAGGATAATCAGCCCCAGCATTTT. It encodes CASSFEDNQPQHF. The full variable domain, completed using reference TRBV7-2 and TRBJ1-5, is GAGVSQSPSNKVTEKGKDVELRCDPISGHTALYWYRQSLGQGLEFLIYFQGNSAPDKSGLPSDRFSAERTGGSVSTLTIQRTQQEDSAVYLCASSFEDNQPQHFGDGTRLSIL.

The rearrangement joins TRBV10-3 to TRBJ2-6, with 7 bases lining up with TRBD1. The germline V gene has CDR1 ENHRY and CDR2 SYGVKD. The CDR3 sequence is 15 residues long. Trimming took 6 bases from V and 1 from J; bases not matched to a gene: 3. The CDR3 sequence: CAIRVQGSGANVLTF. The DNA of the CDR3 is TGTGCCATCAGAGTACAGGGGTCTGGGGCCAACGTCCTGACTTTC.

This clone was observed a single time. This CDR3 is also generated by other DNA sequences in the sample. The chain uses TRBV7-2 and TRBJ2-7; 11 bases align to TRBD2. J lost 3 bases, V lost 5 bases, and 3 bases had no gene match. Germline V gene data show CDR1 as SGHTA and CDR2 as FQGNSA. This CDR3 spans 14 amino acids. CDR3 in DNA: TGTGCCAGCAGCCCTCTAGCGGGGGGCTACGAGCAGTACTTC. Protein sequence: CASSPLAGGYEQYF.

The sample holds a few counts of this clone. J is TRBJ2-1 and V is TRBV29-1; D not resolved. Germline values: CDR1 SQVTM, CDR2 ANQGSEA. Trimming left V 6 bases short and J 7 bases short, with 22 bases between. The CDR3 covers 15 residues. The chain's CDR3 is CSVVPGLPTPNEQFF. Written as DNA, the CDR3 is TGCAGCGTAGTACCGGGTCTCCCCACGCCGAATGAGCAGTTCTTC.

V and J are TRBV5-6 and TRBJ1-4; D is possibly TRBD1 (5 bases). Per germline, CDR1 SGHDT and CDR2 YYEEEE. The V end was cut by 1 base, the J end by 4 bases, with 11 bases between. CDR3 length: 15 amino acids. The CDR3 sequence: CASSLRTGINEKLFF. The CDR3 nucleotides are TGTGCCAGCAGCTTGCGTACAGGTATTAATGAAAAACTGTTTTTT.

The chain's CDR3 is CASSYSWTAHSEQFF. CDR3 nucleotide sequence: TGTGCCAGCAGTTACTCGTGGACAGCCCACAGTGAGCAGTTCTTC. The chain couples TRBV6-5 to TRBJ2-1; D possibly corresponds to TRBD1 (6 bases). Trimming stripped 0 bases from V and 9 bases from J, with 15 bases between. CDR1 and CDR2 from the germline V gene are MNHEY and SVGAGI. This CDR3 is built from 15 residues.

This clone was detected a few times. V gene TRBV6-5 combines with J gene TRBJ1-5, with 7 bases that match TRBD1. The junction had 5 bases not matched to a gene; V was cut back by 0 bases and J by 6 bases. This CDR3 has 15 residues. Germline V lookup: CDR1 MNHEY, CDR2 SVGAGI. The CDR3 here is CASSYSGQYPQPQHF. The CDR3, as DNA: TGTGCCAGCAGTTACTCGGGACAGTATCCTCAGCCCCAGCATTTT.

The CDR3 is CASSPRTDRSTNEKLFF. CDR3 DNA sequence: TGTGCCAGCAGCCCCAGGACAGACCGGTCAACTAATGAAAAACTGTTTTTT. This chain connects TRBV7-6 to TRBJ1-4; D perhaps matches TRBD1 (6 bases). The length of the CDR3 is 17 residues. V gave up 5 bases and J gave up 0 bases, with 16 bases separating them. The germline V gene has CDR1 SGHVS and CDR2 FNYEAQ.

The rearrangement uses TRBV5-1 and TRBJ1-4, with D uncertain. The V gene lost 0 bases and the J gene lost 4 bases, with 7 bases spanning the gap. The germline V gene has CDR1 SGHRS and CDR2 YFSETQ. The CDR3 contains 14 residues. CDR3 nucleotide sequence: TGCGCCAGCAGCTTGGGGTACAGTAATGAAAAACTGTTTTTT. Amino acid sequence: CASSLGYSNEKLFF.

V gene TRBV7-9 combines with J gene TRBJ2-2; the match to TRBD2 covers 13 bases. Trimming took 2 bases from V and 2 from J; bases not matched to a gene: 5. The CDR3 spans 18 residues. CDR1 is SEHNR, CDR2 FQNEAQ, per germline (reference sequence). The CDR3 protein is CASSLPLAGGDNTGELFF. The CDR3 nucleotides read TGTGCCAGCAGCTTACCACTAGCGGGGGGGGACAACACCGGGGAGCTGTTTTTT.

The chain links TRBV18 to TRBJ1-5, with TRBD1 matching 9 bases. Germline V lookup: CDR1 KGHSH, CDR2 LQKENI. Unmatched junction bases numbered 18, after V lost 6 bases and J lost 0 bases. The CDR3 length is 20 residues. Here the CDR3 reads CASSSGTGISWGYSNQPQHF. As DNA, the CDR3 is TGTGCCAGCTCCTCCGGGACAGGGATTAGCTGGGGTTATAGCAATCAGCCCCAGCATTTT.

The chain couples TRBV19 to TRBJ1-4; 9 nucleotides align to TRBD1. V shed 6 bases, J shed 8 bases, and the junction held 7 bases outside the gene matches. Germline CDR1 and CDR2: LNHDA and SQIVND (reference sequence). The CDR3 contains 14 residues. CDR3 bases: TGTGCCAGTAGGGCCCGGGACAGGGACGAAAAACTGTTTTTT. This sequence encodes CASRARDRDEKLFF.

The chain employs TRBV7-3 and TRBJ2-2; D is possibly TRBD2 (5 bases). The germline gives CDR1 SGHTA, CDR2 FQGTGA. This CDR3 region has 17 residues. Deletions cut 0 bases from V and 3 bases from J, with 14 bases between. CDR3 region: CASSLTRASGYTGELFF. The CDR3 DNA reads TGTGCCAGCAGCTTAACTAGGGCGTCGGGGTACACCGGGGAGCTGTTTTTT.

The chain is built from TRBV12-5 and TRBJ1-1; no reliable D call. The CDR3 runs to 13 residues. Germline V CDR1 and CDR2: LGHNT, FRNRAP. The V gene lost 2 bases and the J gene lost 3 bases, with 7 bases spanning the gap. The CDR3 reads CASGLLEDTEAFF. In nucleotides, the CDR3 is TGTGCTAGTGGTTTGTTGGAGGACACTGAAGCTTTCTTT.

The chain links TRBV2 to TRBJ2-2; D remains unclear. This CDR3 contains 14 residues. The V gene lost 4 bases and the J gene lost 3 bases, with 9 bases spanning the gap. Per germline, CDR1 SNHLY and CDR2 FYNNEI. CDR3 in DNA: TGTGCCAGCAGTGTTCAGCGAGACACCGGGGAGCTGTTTTTT. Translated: CASSVQRDTGELFF.

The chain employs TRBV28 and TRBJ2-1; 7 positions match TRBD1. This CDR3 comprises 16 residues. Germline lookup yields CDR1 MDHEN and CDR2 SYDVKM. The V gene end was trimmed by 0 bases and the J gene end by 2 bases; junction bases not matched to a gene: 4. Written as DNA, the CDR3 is TGTGCCAGCAGTTTATGGAGGGGGCGTACCTACAATGAGCAGTTCTTC. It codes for CASSLWRGRTYNEQFF. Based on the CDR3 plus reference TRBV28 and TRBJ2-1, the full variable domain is DVKVTQSSRYLVKRTGEKVFLECVQDMDHENMFWYRQDPGLGLRLIYFSYDVKMKEKGDIPEGYSVSREKKERFSLILESASTNQTSMYLCASSLWRGRTYNEQFFGPGTRLTVL.